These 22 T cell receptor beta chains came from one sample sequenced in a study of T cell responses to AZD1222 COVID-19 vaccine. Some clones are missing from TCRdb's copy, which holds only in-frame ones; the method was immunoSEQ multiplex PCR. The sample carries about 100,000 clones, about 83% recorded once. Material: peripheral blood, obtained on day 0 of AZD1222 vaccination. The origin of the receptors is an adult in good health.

The CDR3, as DNA: TGTGCCATCAGCCGACAGGGAAACGTTAACAATGAGCAGTTCTTC. Amino acids: CAISRQGNVNNEQFF. This rearrangement joins TRBV10-3 to TRBJ2-1; 7 nucleotides agree with TRBD1. The J segment lost 5 bases and the V segment lost 6 bases, leaving 10 bases of the junction unmatched. Per the germline V gene, CDR1 is ENHRY and CDR2 is SYGVKD. The CDR3 totals 15 residues.

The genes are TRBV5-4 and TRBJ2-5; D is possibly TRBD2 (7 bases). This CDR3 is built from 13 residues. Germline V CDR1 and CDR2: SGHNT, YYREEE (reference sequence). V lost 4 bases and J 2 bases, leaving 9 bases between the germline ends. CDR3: CASSRGAQETQYF. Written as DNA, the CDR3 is TGTGCCAGCAGCCGGGGGGCTCAAGAGACCCAGTACTTC. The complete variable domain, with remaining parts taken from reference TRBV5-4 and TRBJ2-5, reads ETGVTQSPTHLIKTRGQQVTLRCSSQSGHNTVSWYQQALGQGPQFIFQYYREEENGRGNFPPRFSGLQFPNYSSELNVNALELDDSALYLCASSRGAQETQYFGPGTRLLVL.

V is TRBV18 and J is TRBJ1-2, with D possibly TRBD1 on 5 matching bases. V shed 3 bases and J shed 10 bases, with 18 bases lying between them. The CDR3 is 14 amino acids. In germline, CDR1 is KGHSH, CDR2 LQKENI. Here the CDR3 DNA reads TGTGCCAGCTCACCGGACATCCAGCTTATGACCTACACCTTC. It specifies CASSPDIQLMTYTF.

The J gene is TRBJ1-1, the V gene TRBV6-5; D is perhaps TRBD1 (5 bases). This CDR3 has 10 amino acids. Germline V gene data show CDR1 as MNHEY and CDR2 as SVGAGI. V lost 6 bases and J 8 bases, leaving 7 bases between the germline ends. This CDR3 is CASRAGEAFF. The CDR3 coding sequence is TGTGCCAGCAGGGCAGGGGAAGCTTTCTTT.

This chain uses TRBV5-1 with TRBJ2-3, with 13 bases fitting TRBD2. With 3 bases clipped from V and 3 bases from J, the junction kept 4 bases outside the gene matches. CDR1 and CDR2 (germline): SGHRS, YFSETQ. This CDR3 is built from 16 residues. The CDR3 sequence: CASSSQTSGGTDTQYF. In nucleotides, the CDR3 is TGCGCCAGCAGCTCCCAGACTAGCGGGGGGACAGATACGCAGTATTTT. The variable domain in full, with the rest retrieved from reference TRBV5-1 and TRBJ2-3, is KAGVTQTPRYLIKTRGQQVTLSCSPISGHRSVSWYQQTPGQGLQFLFEYFSETQRNKGNFPGRFSGRQFSNSRSEMNVSTLELGDSALYLCASSSQTSGGTDTQYFGPGTRLTVL.

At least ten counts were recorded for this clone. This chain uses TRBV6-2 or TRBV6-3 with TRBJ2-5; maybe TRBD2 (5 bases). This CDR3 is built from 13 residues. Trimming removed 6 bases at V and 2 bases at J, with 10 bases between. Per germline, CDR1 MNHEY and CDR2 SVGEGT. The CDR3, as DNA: TGTGCCAGCAGCCCCGCGGGTCAAGAGACCCAGTACTTC. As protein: CASSPAGQETQYF.

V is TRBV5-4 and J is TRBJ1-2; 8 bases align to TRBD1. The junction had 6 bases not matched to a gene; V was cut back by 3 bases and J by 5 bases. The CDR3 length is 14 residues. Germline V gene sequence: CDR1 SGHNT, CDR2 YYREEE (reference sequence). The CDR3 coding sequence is TGTGCCAGCAGCTCGGGACAGGCCCTTTATGGCTACACCTTC. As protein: CASSSGQALYGYTF.

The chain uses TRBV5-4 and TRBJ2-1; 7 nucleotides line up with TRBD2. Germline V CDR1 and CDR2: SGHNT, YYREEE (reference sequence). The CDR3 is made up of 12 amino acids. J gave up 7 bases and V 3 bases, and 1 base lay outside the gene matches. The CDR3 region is CASSSSGNEQFF. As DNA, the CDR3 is TGTGCCAGCAGCTCTAGCGGAAATGAGCAGTTCTTC. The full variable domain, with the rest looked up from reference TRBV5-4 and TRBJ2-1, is ETGVTQSPTHLIKTRGQQVTLRCSSQSGHNTVSWYQQALGQGPQFIFQYYREEENGRGNFPPRFSGLQFPNYSSELNVNALELDDSALYLCASSSSGNEQFFGPGTRLTVL.

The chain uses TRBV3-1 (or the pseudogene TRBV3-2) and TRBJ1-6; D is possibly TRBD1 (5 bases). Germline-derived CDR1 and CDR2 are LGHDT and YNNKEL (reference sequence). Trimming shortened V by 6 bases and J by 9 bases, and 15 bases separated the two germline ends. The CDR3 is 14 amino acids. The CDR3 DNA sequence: TGTGCCAGCAGTCCTGCTAGGACATCTTCACCCCTCCACTTT. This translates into CASSPARTSSPLHF.

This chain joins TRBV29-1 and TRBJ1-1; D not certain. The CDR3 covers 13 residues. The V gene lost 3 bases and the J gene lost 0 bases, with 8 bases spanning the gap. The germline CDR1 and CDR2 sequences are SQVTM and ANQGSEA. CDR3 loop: CSVDPLMNTEAFF. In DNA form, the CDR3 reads TGCAGCGTTGACCCGTTAATGAACACTGAAGCTTTCTTT. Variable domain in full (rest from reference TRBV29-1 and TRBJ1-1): SAVISQKPSRDICQRGTSLTIQCQVDSQVTMMFWYRQQPGQSLTLIATANQGSEATYESGFVIDKFPISRPNLTFSTLTVSNMSPEDSSIYLCSVDPLMNTEAFFGQGTRLTVV.

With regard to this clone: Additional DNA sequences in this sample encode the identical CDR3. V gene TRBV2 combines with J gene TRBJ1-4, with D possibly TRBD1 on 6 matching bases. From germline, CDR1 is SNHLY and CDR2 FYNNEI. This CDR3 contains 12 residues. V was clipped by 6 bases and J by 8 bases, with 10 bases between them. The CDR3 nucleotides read TGTGCCAGCAGACAAGGGGGGGAAAAACTGTTTTTT. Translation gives CASRQGGEKLFF. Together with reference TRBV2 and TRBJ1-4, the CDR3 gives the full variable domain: EPEVTQTPSHQVTQMGQEVILRCVPISNHLYFYWYRQILGQKVEFLVSFYNNEISEKSEIFDDQFSVERPDGSNFTLKIRSTKLEDSAMYFCASRQGGEKLFFGSGTQLSVL.

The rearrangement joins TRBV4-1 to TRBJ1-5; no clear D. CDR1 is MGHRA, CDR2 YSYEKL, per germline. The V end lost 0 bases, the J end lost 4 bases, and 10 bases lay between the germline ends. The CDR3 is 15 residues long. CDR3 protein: CASSQDDVWNQPQHF. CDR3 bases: TGCGCCAGCAGCCAAGATGATGTATGGAATCAGCCCCAGCATTTT.

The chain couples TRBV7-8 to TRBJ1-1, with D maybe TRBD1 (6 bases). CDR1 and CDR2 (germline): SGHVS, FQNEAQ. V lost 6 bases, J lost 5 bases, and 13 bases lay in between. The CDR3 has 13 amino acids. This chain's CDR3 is CASRYDRRTEAFF. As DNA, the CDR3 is TGTGCCAGCAGATACGACAGGAGGACTGAAGCTTTCTTT. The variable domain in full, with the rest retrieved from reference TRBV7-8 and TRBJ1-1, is GAGVSQSPRYKVAKRGQDVALRCDPISGHVSLFWYQQALGQGPEFLTYFQNEAQLDKSGLPSDRFFAERPEGSVSTLKIQRTQQEDSAVYLCASRYDRRTEAFFGQGTRLTVV.

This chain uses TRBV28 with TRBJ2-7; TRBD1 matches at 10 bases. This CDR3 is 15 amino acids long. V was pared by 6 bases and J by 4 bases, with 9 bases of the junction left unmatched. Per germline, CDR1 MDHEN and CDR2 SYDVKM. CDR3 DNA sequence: TGTGCCAGCAGGGGGGGGGACAGGGGACCTTACGAGCAGTACTTC. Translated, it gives CASRGGDRGPYEQYF.

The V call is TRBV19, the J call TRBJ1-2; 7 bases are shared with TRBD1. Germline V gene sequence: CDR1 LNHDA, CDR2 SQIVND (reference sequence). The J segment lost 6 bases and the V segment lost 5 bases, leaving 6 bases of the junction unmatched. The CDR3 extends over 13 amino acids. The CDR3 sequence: CASSPPQGDGYTF. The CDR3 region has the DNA TGTGCCAGTAGTCCTCCGCAGGGGGATGGCTACACCTTC.

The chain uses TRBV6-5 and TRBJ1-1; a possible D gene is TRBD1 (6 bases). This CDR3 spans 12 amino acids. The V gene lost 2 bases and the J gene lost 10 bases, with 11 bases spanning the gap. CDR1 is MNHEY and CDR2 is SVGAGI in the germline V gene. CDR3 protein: CASSYGGQGAFF. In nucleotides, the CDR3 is TGTGCCAGCAGTTACGGGGGGCAGGGAGCTTTCTTT.

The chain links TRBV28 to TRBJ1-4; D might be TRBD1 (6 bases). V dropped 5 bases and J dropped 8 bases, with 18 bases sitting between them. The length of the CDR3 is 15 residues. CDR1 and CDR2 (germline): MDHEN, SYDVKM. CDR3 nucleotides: TGTGCCAGCAGTGACTCGGGGGGCGCGGGAGAAAAACTGTTTTTT. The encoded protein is CASSDSGGAGEKLFF. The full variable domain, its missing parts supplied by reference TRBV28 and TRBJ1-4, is DVKVTQSSRYLVKRTGEKVFLECVQDMDHENMFWYRQDPGLGLRLIYFSYDVKMKEKGDIPEGYSVSREKKERFSLILESASTNQTSMYLCASSDSGGAGEKLFFGSGTQLSVL.

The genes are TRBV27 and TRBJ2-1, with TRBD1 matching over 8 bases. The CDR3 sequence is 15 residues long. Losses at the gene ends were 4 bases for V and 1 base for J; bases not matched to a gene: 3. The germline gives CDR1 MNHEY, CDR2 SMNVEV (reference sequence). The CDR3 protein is CASSSDRGSYNEQFF. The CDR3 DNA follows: TGTGCCAGCAGTTCCGACAGGGGTTCCTACAATGAGCAGTTCTTC.

The CDR3 here is CASSKDEANEKLFF. The CDR3 nucleotides read TGTGCCAGCAGCAAGGACGAAGCTAATGAAAAACTGTTTTTT. V usage is TRBV9 and J usage is TRBJ1-4; D is ambiguous. The CDR3 runs to 14 residues. The V gene lost 4 bases and the J gene lost 3 bases, with 10 bases spanning the gap. Per the germline V gene, CDR1 is SGDLS and CDR2 is YYNGEE. Full variable domain (remainder filled in from reference TRBV9 and TRBJ1-4): DSGVTQTPKHLITATGQRVTLRCSPRSGDLSVYWYQQSLDQGLQFLIQYYNGEERAKGNILERFSAQQFPDLHSELNLSSLELGDSALYFCASSKDEANEKLFFGSGTQLSVL.

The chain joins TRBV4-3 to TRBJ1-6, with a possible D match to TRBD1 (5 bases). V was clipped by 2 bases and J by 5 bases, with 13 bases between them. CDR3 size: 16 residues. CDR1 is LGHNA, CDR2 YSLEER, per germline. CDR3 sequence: CASSQSTGRNNSPLHF. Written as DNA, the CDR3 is TGCGCCAGCAGCCAAAGCACGGGACGAAATAATTCACCCCTCCACTTT.

The CDR3 region has the DNA TGTGCCAGCGAGAGGACTAGCGGGTTCACAGATACGCAGTATTTT. Encoded protein: CASERTSGFTDTQYF. The chain links TRBV2 to TRBJ2-3; 11 nucleotides agree with TRBD2. V gave up 8 bases and J gave up 2 bases; unmatched junction bases: 6. The CDR3 has 15 residues. The germline V gene has CDR1 SNHLY and CDR2 FYNNEI.

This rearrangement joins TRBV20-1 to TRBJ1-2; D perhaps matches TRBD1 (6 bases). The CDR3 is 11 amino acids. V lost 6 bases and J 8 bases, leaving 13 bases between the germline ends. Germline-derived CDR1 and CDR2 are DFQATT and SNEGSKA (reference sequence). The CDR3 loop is CSARWGGGYTF. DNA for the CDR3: TGCAGTGCGAGATGGGGGGGCGGCTACACCTTC.